This T cell receptor (beta chain) was captured in a study of cytomegalovirus exposure and HLA in healthy donors. 13 Jbeta primers and 60 Vbeta primers were used for the PCR. TCRdb's copy holds only in-frame clones and misses some; the assay was immunoSEQ multiplex PCR. The sample includes approximately 160,000 clones, about 81% of them seen just once. The junction had 5 bases not matched to a gene; V was cut back by 2 bases and J by 3 bases. Germline loops: CDR1 SGHRS, CDR2 YFSETQ. The CDR3 spans 15 residues. Study results and caveats: Indistinguishable V segments, including TRBV6-2 and TRBV6-3, were excluded. Relative to the approximately 700-donor mean, N-insertions were reportedly fewer in an Asian-associated ancestry cluster in a later analysis. Segments of the TCR beta V type were, in most cases, productive about 87% or about 30% of the time in an earlier analysis.

Concerning this clone itself: Its antigen is not known.

The chain combines TRBV5-1 with TRBJ2-3; 8 bases are shared with TRBD2. This TCR came from a woman in her forties or fifties in good health and CMV-seropositive. Sample: PBMCs. The CDR3 DNA reads TGCGCCAGCAGCTTTAGCGGGGCGGGGACAGATACGCAGTATTTT. Amino acid sequence: CASSFSGAGTDTQYF.